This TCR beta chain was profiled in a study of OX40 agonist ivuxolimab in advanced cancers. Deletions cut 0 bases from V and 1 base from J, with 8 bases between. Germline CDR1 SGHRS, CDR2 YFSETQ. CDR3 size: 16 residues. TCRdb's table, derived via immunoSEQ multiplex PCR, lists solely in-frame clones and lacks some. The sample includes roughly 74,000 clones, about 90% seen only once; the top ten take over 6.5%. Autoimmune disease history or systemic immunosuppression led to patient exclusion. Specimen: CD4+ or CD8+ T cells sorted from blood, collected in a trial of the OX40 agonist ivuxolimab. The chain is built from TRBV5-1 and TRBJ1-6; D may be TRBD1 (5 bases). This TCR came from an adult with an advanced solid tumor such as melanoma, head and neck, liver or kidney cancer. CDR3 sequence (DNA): TGCGCCAGCAGCTTGGTTCAGGGATCCTATAATTCACCCCTCCACTTT. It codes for CASSLVQGSYNSPLHF. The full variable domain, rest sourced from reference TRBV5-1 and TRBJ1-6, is KAGVTQTPRYLIKTRGQQVTLSCSPISGHRSVSWYQQTPGQGLQFLFEYFSETQRNKGNFPGRFSGRQFSNSRSEMNVSTLELGDSALYLCASSLVQGSYNSPLHFGNGTRLTVT.